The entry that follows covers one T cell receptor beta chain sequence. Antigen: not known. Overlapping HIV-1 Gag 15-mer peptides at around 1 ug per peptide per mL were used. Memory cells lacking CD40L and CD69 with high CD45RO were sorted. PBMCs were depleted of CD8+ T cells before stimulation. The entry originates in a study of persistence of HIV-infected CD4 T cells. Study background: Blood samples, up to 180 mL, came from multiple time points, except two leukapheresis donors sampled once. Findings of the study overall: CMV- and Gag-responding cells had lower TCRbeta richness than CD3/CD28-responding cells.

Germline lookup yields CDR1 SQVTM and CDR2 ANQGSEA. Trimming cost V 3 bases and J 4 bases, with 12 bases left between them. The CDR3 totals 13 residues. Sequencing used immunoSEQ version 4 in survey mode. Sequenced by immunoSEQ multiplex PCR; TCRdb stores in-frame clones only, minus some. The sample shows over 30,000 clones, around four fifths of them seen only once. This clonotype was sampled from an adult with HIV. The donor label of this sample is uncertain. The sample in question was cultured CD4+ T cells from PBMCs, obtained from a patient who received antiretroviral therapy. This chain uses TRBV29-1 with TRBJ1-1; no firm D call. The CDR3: CSVDKVGGTEAFF. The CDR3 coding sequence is TGCAGCGTTGACAAGGTGGGAGGCACTGAAGCTTTCTTT.